This T cell receptor beta chain stems from a study of shared clonotypes between healthy human individuals. Naive CD8 cells lacked CD45RO and underwent positive selection for CCR7, leaving out terminally differentiated effector memory CD45RA+ cells. TCRdb's copy holds only in-frame clones and misses some; the assay was immunoSEQ multiplex PCR. The table records about 1.9 million clones, over 85% of them present only once. This CDR3 spans 15 amino acids. V shed 1 base and J shed 9 bases, with 17 bases lying between them. Germline V gives CDR1 SGDLS, CDR2 YYNGEE. The sequenced sample consisted of naive CD8+ T cells from PBMCs. The V call is TRBV9, the J call TRBJ2-1, with D possibly TRBD2 on 7 matching bases. This receptor was identified in a man aged 18 to 30 in good health. Some clones in this sample may be carry-over from other donors' samples. The CDR3 loop reads CASSVSRGAIGEQFF. CDR3 DNA sequence: TGTGCCAGCAGCGTAAGTCGGGGGGCGATAGGTGAGCAGTTCTTC.